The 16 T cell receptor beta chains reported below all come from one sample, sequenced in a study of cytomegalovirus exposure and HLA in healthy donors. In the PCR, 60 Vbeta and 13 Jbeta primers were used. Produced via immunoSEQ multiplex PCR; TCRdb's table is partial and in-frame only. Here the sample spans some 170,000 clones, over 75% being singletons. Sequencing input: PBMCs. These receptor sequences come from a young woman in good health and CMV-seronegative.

The CDR3 loop reads CASSVSSGSLYEQFF. CDR3 nucleotides: TGTGCCAGCAGTGTGTCTAGCGGGAGTTTGTATGAGCAGTTCTTC. This rearrangement joins TRBV2 to TRBJ2-1; 10 nucleotides line up with TRBD2. The CDR3 is 15 residues long. Trimming removed 4 bases from V and 8 bases from J; junction bases left unmatched: 8. Germline V gives CDR1 SNHLY, CDR2 FYNNEI.

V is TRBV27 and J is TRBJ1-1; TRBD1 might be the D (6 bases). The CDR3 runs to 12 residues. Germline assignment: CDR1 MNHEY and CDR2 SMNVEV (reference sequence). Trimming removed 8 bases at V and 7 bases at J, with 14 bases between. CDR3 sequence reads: CASGPTGIEAFF. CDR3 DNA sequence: TGTGCCAGCGGTCCTACAGGGATTGAAGCTTTCTTT.

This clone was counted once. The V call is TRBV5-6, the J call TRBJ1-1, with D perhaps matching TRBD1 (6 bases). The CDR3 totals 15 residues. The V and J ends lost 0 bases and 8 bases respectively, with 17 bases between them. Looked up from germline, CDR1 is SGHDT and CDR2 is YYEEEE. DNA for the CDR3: TGTGCCAGCAGCTTGGCCGGACAGCATTATACAGAAGCTTTCTTT. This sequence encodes CASSLAGQHYTEAFF. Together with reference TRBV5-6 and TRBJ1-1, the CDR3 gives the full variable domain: DAGVTQSPTHLIKTRGQQVTLRCSPKSGHDTVSWYQQALGQGPQFIFQYYEEEERQRGNFPDRFSGHQFPNYSSELNVNALLLGDSALYLCASSLAGQHYTEAFFGQGTRLTVV.

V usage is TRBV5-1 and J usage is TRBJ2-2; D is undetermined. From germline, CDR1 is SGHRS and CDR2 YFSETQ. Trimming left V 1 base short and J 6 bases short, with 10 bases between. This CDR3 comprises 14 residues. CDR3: CASSLMTSSGELFF. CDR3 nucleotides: TGCGCCAGCAGCTTGATGACTTCGTCCGGGGAGCTGTTTTTT.

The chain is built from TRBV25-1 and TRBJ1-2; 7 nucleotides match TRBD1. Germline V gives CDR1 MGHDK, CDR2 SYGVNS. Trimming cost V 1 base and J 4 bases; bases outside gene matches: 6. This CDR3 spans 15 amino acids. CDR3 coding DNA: TGTGCCAGCAGTGAATTCCTAGGGACAGCCTATGGCTACACCTTC. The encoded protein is CASSEFLGTAYGYTF.

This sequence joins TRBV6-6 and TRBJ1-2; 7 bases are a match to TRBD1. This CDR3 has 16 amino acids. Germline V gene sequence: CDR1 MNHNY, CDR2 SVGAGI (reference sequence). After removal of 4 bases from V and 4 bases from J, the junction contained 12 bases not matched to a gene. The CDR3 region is CASSSAPAGQLYGYTF. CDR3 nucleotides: TGTGCCAGCAGTTCAGCTCCGGCGGGACAGCTCTATGGCTACACCTTC.

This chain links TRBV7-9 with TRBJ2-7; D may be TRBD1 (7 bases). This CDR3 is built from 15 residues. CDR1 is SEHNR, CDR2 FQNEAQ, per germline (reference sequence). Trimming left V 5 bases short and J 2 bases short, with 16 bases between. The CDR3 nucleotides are TGTGCCAGCAGCATGACAGGGAGGATGACCTACGAGCAGTACTTC. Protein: CASSMTGRMTYEQYF.

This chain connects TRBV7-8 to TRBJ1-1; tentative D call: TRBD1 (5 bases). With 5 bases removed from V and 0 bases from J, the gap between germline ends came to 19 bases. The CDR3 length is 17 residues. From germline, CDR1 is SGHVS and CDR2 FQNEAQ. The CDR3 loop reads CASSRETGPFMNTEAFF. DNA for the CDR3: TGTGCCAGCAGCAGGGAAACAGGACCTTTTATGAACACTGAAGCTTTCTTT.

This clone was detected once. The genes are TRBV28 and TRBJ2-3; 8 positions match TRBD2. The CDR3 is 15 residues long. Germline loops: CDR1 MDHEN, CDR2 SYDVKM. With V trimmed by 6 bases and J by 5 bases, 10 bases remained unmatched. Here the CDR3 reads CASSLGSGDLDTQYF. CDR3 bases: TGTGCCAGCAGCCTGGGTAGCGGGGATTTAGATACGCAGTATTTT.

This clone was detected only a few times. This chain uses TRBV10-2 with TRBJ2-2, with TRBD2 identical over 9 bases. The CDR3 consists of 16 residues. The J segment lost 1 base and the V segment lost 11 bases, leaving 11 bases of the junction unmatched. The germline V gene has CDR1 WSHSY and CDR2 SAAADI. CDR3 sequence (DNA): TGCGCCGGCGGCGAAGCGGGAGGCTGGAACACCGGGGAGCTGTTTTTT. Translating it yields CAGGEAGGWNTGELFF.

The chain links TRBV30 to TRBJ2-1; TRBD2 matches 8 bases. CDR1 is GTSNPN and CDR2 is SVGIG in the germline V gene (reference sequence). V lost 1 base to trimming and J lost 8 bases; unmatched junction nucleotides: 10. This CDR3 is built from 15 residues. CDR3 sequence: CAWSDGGEGLDEQFF. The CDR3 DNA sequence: TGTGCCTGGAGTGACGGGGGGGAGGGCTTGGATGAGCAGTTCTTC.

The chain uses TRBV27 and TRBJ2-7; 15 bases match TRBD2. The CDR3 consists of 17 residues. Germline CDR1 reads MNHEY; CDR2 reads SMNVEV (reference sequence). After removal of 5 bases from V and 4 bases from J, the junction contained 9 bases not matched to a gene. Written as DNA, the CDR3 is TGTGCCAGCAGTCACCGAGCGGGACTAGCGGGAGGATACGAGCAGTACTTC. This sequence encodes CASSHRAGLAGGYEQYF.

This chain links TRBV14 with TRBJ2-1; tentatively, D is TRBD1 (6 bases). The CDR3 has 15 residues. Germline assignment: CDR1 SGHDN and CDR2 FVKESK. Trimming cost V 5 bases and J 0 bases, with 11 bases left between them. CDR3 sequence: CASSLGHYSYNEQFF. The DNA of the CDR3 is TGTGCCAGCAGCTTGGGACACTACTCCTACAATGAGCAGTTCTTC.

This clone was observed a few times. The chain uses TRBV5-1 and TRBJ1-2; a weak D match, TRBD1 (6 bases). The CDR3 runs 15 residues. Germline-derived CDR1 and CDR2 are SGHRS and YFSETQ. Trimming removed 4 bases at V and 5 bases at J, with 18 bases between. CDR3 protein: CASSADGGHRYGYTF. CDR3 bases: TGCGCCAGCAGCGCGGACGGGGGGCATCGGTATGGCTACACCTTC.

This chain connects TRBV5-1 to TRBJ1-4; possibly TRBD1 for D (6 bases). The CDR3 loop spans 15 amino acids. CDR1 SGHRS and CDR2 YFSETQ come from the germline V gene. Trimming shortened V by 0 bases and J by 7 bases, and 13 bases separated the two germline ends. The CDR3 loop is CASSLGGRGSEKLFF. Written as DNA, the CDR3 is TGCGCCAGCAGCTTGGGCGGCAGGGGAAGTGAAAAACTGTTTTTT.

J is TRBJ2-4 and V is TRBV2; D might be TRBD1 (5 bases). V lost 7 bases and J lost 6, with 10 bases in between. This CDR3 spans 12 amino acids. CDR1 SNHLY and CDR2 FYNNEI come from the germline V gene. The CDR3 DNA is TGTGCCAGCACTCCGGACACAAACATTCAGTACTTC. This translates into CASTPDTNIQYF. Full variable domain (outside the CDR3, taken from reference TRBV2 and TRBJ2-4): EPEVTQTPSHQVTQMGQEVILRCVPISNHLYFYWYRQILGQKVEFLVSFYNNEISEKSEIFDDQFSVERPDGSNFTLKIRSTKLEDSAMYFCASTPDTNIQYFGAGTRLSVL.